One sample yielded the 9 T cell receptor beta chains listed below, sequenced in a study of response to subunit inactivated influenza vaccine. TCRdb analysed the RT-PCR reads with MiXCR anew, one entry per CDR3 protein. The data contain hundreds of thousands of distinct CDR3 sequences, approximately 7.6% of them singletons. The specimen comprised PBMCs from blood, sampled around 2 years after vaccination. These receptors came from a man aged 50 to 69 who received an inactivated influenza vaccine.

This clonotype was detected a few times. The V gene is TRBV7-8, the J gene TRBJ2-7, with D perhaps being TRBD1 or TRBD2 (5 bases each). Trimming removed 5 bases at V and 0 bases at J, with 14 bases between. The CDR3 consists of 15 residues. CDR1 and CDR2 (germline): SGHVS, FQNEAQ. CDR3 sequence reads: CASSRRDRSSYEQYF. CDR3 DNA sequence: TGTGCCAGCAGCCGCCGGGACCGTAGCTCCTACGAGCAGTACTTC. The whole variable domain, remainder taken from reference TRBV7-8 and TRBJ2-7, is GAGVSQSPRYKVAKRGQDVALRCDPISGHVSLFWYQQALGQGPEFLTYFQNEAQLDKSGLPSDRFFAERPEGSVSTLKIQRTQQEDSAVYLCASSRRDRSSYEQYFGPGTRLTVT.

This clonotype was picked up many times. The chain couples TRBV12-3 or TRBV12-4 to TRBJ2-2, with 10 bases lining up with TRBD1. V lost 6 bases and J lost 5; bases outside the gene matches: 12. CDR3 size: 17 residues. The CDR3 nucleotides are TGTGCCAGCAGACACCGAAAAAGGGACAGGGGTACCGGGGAGCTGTTTTTT. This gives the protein CASRHRKRDRGTGELFF.

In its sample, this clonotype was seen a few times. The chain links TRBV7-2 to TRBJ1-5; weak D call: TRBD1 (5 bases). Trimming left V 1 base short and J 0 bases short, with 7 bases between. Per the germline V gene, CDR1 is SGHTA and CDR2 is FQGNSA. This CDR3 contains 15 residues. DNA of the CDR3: TGTGCCAGCAGCTTAGGGACACTTAGCAATCAGCCCCAGCATTTT. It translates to CASSLGTLSNQPQHF.

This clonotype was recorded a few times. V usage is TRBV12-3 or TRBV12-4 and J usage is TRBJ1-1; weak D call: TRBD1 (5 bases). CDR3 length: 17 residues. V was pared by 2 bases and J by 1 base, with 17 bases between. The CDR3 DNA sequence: TGTGCCAGCAGTTTATTAGTGGTGAGGCAGGGGAACACTGAAGCTTTCTTT. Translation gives CASSLLVVRQGNTEAFF.

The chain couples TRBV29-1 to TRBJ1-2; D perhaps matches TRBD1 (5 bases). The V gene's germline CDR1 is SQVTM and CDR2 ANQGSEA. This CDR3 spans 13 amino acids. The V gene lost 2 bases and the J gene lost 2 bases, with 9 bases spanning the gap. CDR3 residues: CSVERRDNYGYTF. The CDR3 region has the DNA TGCAGCGTTGAACGCAGGGACAACTATGGCTACACCTTC.

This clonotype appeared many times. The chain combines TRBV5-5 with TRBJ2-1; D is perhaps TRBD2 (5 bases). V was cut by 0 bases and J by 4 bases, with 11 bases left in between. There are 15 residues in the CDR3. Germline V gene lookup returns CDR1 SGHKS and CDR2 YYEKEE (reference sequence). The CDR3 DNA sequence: TGTGCCAGCAGCTTGGCCAGTGGACTTTACAATGAGCAGTTCTTC. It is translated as CASSLASGLYNEQFF.

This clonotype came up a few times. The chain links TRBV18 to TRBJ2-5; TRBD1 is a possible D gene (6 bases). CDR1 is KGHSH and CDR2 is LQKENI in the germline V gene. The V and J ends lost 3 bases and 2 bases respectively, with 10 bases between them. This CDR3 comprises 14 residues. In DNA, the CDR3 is TGTGCCAGCTCACCGGCGACAGGACAAGAGACCCAGTACTTC. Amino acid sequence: CASSPATGQETQYF. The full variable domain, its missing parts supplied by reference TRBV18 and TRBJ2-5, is NAGVMQNPRHLVRRRGQEARLRCSPMKGHSHVYWYRQLPEEGLKFMVYLQKENIIDESGMPKERFSAEFPKEGPSILRIQQVVRGDSAAYFCASSPATGQETQYFGPGTRLLVL.

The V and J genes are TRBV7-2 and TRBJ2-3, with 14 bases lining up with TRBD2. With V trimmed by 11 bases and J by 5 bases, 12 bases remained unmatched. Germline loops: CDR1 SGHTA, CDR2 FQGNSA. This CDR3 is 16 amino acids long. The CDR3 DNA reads TGTGCCTCTCGAGGGGGACTAGCGGGAGCTGGAGATACGCAGTATTTT. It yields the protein CASRGGLAGAGDTQYF.

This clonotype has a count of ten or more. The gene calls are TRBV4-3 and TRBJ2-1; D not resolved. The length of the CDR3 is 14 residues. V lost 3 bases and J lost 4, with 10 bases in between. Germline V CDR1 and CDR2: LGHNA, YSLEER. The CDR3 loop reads CASSHGPGYNEQFF. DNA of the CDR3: TGCGCCAGCAGCCACGGACCCGGATACAATGAGCAGTTCTTC.